These 10 T cell receptor beta chains were sequenced from one sample in a study of T-cell memory formation after mild COVID-19. TCRdb reanalysed the 5' RACE reads using MiXCR and keeps one entry per CDR3 protein. The table records approximately 490,000 distinct CDR3 sequences, about a fifth of them present only once. Specimen: PBMCs or a T cell subset sorted from them (not recorded which). Receptors originate from an adult woman who had mild COVID-19 (a few samples of this study predate the infection). Cell type and time point are not known.

This clonotype was picked up a small number of times. The J gene is TRBJ2-3, the V gene TRBV5-1, with D perhaps being TRBD1 or TRBD2 (5 bases each). From germline, CDR1 is SGHRS and CDR2 YFSETQ. Between the trimmed V and J ends, which lost 0 bases and 1 base, there was a span of 12 bases. The CDR3 is made up of 16 amino acids. The CDR3 nucleotides are TGCGCCAGCAGCTTGGTGGGGGTTCTGGGCACAGATACGCAGTATTTT. As protein: CASSLVGVLGTDTQYF.

This clonotype was seen more than once but under ten times. A read error may produce the germline difference seen at one junction end. This rearrangement joins TRBV6-5 to TRBJ2-3; 7 bases fit TRBD2. In germline, CDR1 is MNHEY, CDR2 SVGAGI. The length of the CDR3 is 15 residues. Here the CDR3 DNA reads TGTGCCACCAGTTGGGGAGCGGGGCGTGCAGATACGCAGTATTTT. It encodes CATSWGAGRADTQYF.

The chain recombines TRBV9 with TRBJ2-3, with D possibly matching TRBD1 (5 bases). The V gene's germline CDR1 is SGDLS and CDR2 YYNGEE. Between the trimmed V and J ends, which lost 1 base and 4 bases, there was a span of 10 bases. The CDR3 spans 14 residues. CDR3 DNA: TGTGCCAGCAGCGTAAGGGGTTGGGCAGATACGCAGTATTTT. Translation: CASSVRGWADTQYF.

This clonotype showed up just a few times. The J gene is TRBJ2-5, the V gene TRBV5-1; a possible D gene is TRBD2 (5 bases). The length of the CDR3 is 14 residues. The germline CDR1 and CDR2 sequences are SGHRS and YFSETQ. Deletions cut 4 bases from V and 4 bases from J, with 14 bases between. In DNA, the CDR3 is TGCGCCAGCAGCACAACTAGGAGGCGAGAGACCCAGTACTTC. Translation: CASSTTRRRETQYF.

The chain's CDR3 is CASSMDRGSNQPQHF. The CDR3 DNA is TGTGCCAGCAGTATGGACAGGGGGAGCAATCAGCCCCAGCATTTT. The chain joins TRBV2 to TRBJ1-5, with TRBD1 matching over 10 bases. The CDR3 has 15 residues. Germline loops: CDR1 SNHLY, CDR2 FYNNEI. Trimming removed 5 bases from V and 1 base from J; junction bases left unmatched: 2.

The chain joins TRBV20-1 to TRBJ1-6; D remains ambiguous. Per the germline V gene, CDR1 is DFQATT and CDR2 is SNEGSKA (reference sequence). The CDR3 loop spans 14 amino acids. Trimming stripped 3 bases from V and 7 bases from J, with 13 bases between. The CDR3 protein is CSAREPGFNSPLHF. The CDR3 DNA reads TGCAGTGCTAGGGAGCCCGGGTTCAATTCACCCCTCCACTTT.

The table lists this clonotype with a few counts. The chain links TRBV7-2 to TRBJ2-2; TRBD2 aligns across 8 bases. There are 16 residues in the CDR3. Germline loops: CDR1 SGHTA, CDR2 FQGNSA. The junction had 6 bases not matched to a gene; V was cut back by 0 bases and J by 6 bases. CDR3 nucleotide sequence: TGTGCCAGCAGCTTAGCATGGAGCGGGAGAGCCGGGGAGCTGTTTTTT. Residues: CASSLAWSGRAGELFF.

This clonotype was seen only a few times. The chain's CDR3 is CATSRDTGNYGYTF. CDR3 DNA: TGTGCCACCAGCAGAGATACAGGGAACTATGGCTACACCTTC. The gene calls are TRBV15 and TRBJ1-2; D is possibly TRBD1 (6 bases). Trimming removed 0 bases at V and 2 bases at J, with 7 bases between. The CDR3 is 14 residues long. In germline, CDR1 is LNHNV, CDR2 YYDKDF (reference sequence).

This clonotype came up many times. V usage is TRBV20-1 and J usage is TRBJ2-5; no clear D gene. Germline V lookup: CDR1 DFQATT, CDR2 SNEGSKA (reference sequence). The CDR3 runs to 16 residues. V shed 0 bases and J shed 1 base, with 15 bases lying between them. The CDR3 reads CSARDPLRASQETQYF. The CDR3 DNA follows: TGCAGTGCTAGAGATCCTTTAAGGGCCAGCCAAGAGACCCAGTACTTC.

The table lists this clonotype with a few counts. V and J are TRBV6-5 and TRBJ2-7, with D perhaps TRBD1 (6 bases). Germline V gene data show CDR1 as MNHEY and CDR2 as SVGAGI. Trimming shortened V by 0 bases and J by 4 bases, and 16 bases separated the two germline ends. The CDR3 extends over 16 amino acids. The CDR3 bases are TGTGCCAGCAGTTACTCCATGGCAGGGGAGCTTTACGAGCAGTACTTC. Protein: CASSYSMAGELYEQYF.